This record concerns one T cell receptor beta chain sequence. Its matching antigen is unknown. Clones were read by immunoSEQ multiplex PCR, and TCRdb kept only the in-frame ones, dropping some. The sample includes about 820,000 clones, about 92% of them seen just once. The source of the sample is a study of shared clonotypes between healthy human individuals. Broader study findings: Unshared clonotypes carried lower generation probabilities than those common to all four donors.

Cells designated naive CD8 were CD45RO-negative and were positively selected for CCR7, with terminally differentiated effector memory CD45RA+ cells excluded. Those who donated were healthy HIV-negative adults, with no recent acute infections or vaccinations reported. The CDR3 covers 14 residues. V was clipped by 8 bases and J by 0 bases; unmatched bases: 4. CDR1 is MNHEY and CDR2 is SMNVEV in the germline V gene (reference sequence). The sample taken for sequencing was naive CD8+ T cells sorted from blood. The J gene is TRBJ2-3, the V gene TRBV27, with 8 bases aligning to TRBD2. The origin of this receptor is a man aged 25 to 45 in good health. The CDR3 loop reads CASWTGGSTDTQYF. For the CDR3, the DNA is TGTGCCAGCTGGACGGGAGGGAGCACAGATACGCAGTATTTT.